The text below deals with one T cell receptor (beta chain). As yet, its antigen is unknown. The sample comes from a study of cytomegalovirus exposure and HLA in healthy donors. Study-level background: There were fewer than 130 million unique TCR beta sequences, drawn from approximately 180 million T cells, in an earlier analysis. Findings and limits, study-wide: The classifier reportedly diagnosed cytomegalovirus status with high sensitivity and specificity.

With 60 Vbeta and 13 Jbeta primers, the PCR was carried out. The method was immunoSEQ multiplex PCR; TCRdb's version includes in-frame clones alone and lacks a portion of them. The table has 70,000 to 100,000 clones, 69% seen once. The specimen was PBMCs. The clonotype comes from a man aged 50-60 years in good health and CMV-seronegative.

This chain's CDR3 is CASSPNGGDGYGYTF. CDR3 nucleotides: TGTGCCAGCAGCCCCAATGGGGGGGATGGCTATGGCTACACCTTC. V and J are TRBV5-6 and TRBJ1-2; tentative D call: TRBD1 (5 bases). The CDR3 extends over 15 amino acids. Trimming shortened V by 4 bases and J by 4 bases, and 17 bases separated the two germline ends. The germline gives CDR1 SGHDT, CDR2 YYEEEE.